Reported below is one T cell receptor beta chain. No cognate antigen has been identified for it. No clone much larger than this one lies a single base away; base qualities are absent. This entry is derived from a study of blood T cell repertoires in COVID-19 (dated by TCRdb to 2018 to 2021). Describing the broader study: The collaborator samples originated in the United States, Italy and Spain and spanned the acute and convalescent phases of COVID-19. The prospective study material was composed of cDNA or gDNA derived from T cells, B-cell-depleted T cells, or PBMCs. Subjects who had been exposed to COVID-19, were actively infected with it, or had recovered from it provided the deeply sampled blood TCRbeta repertoires that made up the dataset. The repertoires were made available in a free public database intended to serve as a resource for research on the immune response to SARS-CoV-2. The samples were drawn from two sources: the first 160 participants of the ongoing ImmuneRACE study, and 1,200 or so subjects contributed by 6 global collaborators. A de-identified subject ID, COVID-19 status, age in years and sex were almost always included in the sample metadata. Where HLA class I and class II types were available, the types were taken from metadata supplied by the sample provider, not from assay-based typing. The full study reports these points: The amount of clinical and demographic metadata varied by source and participant and was provided uncurated.

Each collaborating institution followed its own protocols to collect whole blood in K2EDTA tubes. For TCRbeta analysis, collaborators shipped samples as frozen whole blood, isolated PBMCs, or DNA extracted from either of those sample types. TCRbeta CDR3 regions were amplified from genomic DNA using the immunoSEQ Assay, a bias-controlled multiplex PCR. As for the original processing: The number of nucleated cells in each sample was estimated from the amplification of reference gene primers within the assay. To quantify the absolute abundance of each unique TCRbeta CDR3 rearrangement, sequence reads were collapsed and filtered. Productive Simpson clonality was computed per sample as the square root of Simpson's diversity index over productive rearrangements. TCRdb mirrors the immuneACCESS table, restricted to in-frame sequences. Some clones are absent from its copies; in checked studies, under half trace to an unresolved V gene, and the reason for the others is unknown. From that table come the V and J calls and clone size; the DNA was used to work out D and trimming. Across this sample there are 45,000 to 60,000 clones, with 88% seen only once. Of the sample, around 3.1% falls within the top ten clones.

The CDR3, from cysteine to phenylalanine, totals 14 residues. Here the CDR3 DNA is all that survives: 42 bases in frame from base 1. The junction shows trimming of 3 bases on V and 6 bases on J, and the gene matches do not reach 7 bases of it. Sequences KGHSH (CDR1) and LQKENI (CDR2) are obtained from the germline V gene. Sample: peripheral blood. The rearranged chain carries TRBV18 and TRBJ1-2; 7 middle bases align to TRBD1. The sequence derives from a man aged 45-60 years with active COVID-19. The bases read TGTGCCAGCTCACCCCAGGGACAGCAGGATGGCTACACCTTC. The resulting protein is CASSPQGQQDGYTF. When the CDR3 is completed using the reference TRBV18 and TRBJ1-2 genes on either side, the full variable domain is NAGVMQNPRHLVRRRGQEARLRCSPMKGHSHVYWYRQLPEEGLKFMVYLQKENIIDESGMPKERFSAEFPKEGPSILRIQQVVRGDSAAYFCASSPQGQQDGYTFGSGTRLTVV.